These T cell receptor beta chains were read from a single sample in a study of shared clonotypes between healthy human individuals. Only in-frame clones appear in the TCRdb table, and some are missing; sequencing was by immunoSEQ multiplex PCR. The repertoire holds millions of clones, with roughly 91% as singletons. Sequencing was carried out using naive CD8+ T cells from PBMCs. The receptor set was obtained from a young man in good health. Some clones in this sample may be carry-over from other donors' samples. Both conserved end residues are part of each CDR3. A D gene is named only where the DNA matches it firmly. The size entry is marked missing in some rows and otherwise reads once, few, many or a size class.

NA | TRBJ2-1 | NA | TRBV11-2 | TGTGCCAGCAGCTCTGGCGGATCCTACAATGAGCAGTTCTTC | CASSSGGSYNEQFF
TRBD2 | TRBJ2-7 | NA | TRBV4-2 | TGTGCCAGCAGCCAAGATTTACTAGCGGCGTCCTACGAGCAGTACTTC | CASSQDLLAASYEQYF
NA | TRBJ2-1 | NA | TRBV15 | TGTGCCACCAGCAGAGGAGTGACAGCTAATGAGCAGTTCTTC | CATSRGVTANEQFF
NA | TRBJ2-1 | NA | TRBV27 | TGTGCCAGCAGTTCAGTTCTCTTTACCTACAATGAGCAGTTCTTC | CASSSVLFTYNEQFF
NA | TRBJ1-4 | NA | TRBV28 | TGTGCCAGCAGTTTAATGGGGGATACTGAAAAACTGTTTTTT | CASSLMGDTEKLFF
NA | TRBJ2-7 | NA | TRBV19 | TGTGCCAGTAGTATCCAAGACAGGATCTACGAGCAGTACTTC | CASSIQDRIYEQYF
NA | TRBJ2-5 | NA | TRBV19 | TGTGCCAGTAGGATCAGGGGGGATGTGGAGACCCAGTACTTC | CASRIRGDVETQYF
TRBD1 | TRBJ2-7 | NA | TRBV9 | TGTGCCAGCAGCGTAGAAGGGACAGAAAACTACGAGCAGTACTTC | CASSVEGTENYEQYF
TRBD1 | TRBJ2-7 | NA | TRBV28 | TGTGCCAGCAGTTACAGGGGGCATAACGAGCAGTACTTC | CASSYRGHNEQYF
TRBD2 | TRBJ2-3 | NA | TRBV11-2 | TGTGCCAGCAGCCAGAGGCGGGGGGAGGCAGATACGCAGTATTTT | CASSQRRGEADTQYF
NA | TRBJ2-1 | NA | TRBV7-7 | TGTGCCAGCAGCTTATCGACAGGACACGTCGAGCAGTTCTTC | CASSLSTGHVEQFF
NA | TRBJ2-7 | NA | TRBV4-3 | TGCGCCAGCAGCCAAGTTTATGGAGGACCCTACGAGCAGTACTTC | CASSQVYGGPYEQYF
NA | TRBJ1-5 | NA | TRBV28 | TGTGCCAGCAGTCCCAACAGGGAGACGAATCAGCCCCAGCATTTT | CASSPNRETNQPQHF
NA | TRBJ2-1 | NA | TRBV11-2 | TGTGCCAGCAGCGGTCGCACAGGAGATCTGGACAATGAGCAGTTCTTC | CASSGRTGDLDNEQFF
NA | TRBJ2-5 | once | TRBV15 | TGTGCCACCAGCAGTGGACAGAGACAAGAGACCCAGTACTTC | CATSSGQRQETQYF
NA | TRBJ2-7 | NA | TRBV7-2 | TGTGCCAGCAGCCCCCTGTATGAGGCCGGAGAGCAGTACTTC | CASSPLYEAGEQYF
NA | TRBJ2-7 | NA | TRBV27 | TGTGCCAGCAGTTTTTTGAACCGACCCTACGAGCAGTACTTC | CASSFLNRPYEQYF
NA | TRBJ1-1 | NA | TRBV4-2 | TGTGCCAGCAATGCAAGGTTGGGGAGCGGCACTGAAGCTTTCTTT | CASNARLGSGTEAFF
NA | TRBJ1-1 | NA | TRBV14 | TGTGCCAGCAGCCAAGATCTGGGAGGTATAGATGCTTTCTTT | CASSQDLGGIDAFF
NA | TRBJ1-2 | NA | TRBV4-1 | TGCGCCAGCAGCCAAGGAAGGGTGGATATAGGCTATGGCTACACCTTC | CASSQGRVDIGYGYTF
NA | TRBJ1-5 | NA | TRBV19 | TGTGCCAGTAGTATAGGAAGGGGGGCCGTAACTCAGCCCCAGCATTTT | CASSIGRGAVTQPQHF
NA | TRBJ1-2 | NA | TRBV15 | TGTGCCACCAGCAGCACAGGGAGGGGCTATGGCTACACCTTC | CATSSTGRGYGYTF
NA | TRBJ2-1 | NA | TRBV9 | TGTGCCAGCAGCGTAGTTGGGGGTCAAGCTTACCGGGAGCAGTTCTTC | CASSVVGGQAYREQFF
TRBD1 | TRBJ1-4 | NA | TRBV6-1 | TGTGCCAGCAGTGAAGGGACAGGGGTGAGGGAAAAACTGTTTTTT | CASSEGTGVREKLFF
TRBD1 | TRBJ2-2 | NA | TRBV5-1 | TGCGCCAGCAGACCGGGACAGGGAGGCACCGGGGAGCTGTTTTTT | CASRPGQGGTGELFF
TRBD1 | TRBJ1-1 | NA | TRBV7-9 | TGTGCCAGCAGCGAGACAGGGGGGAACACTGAAGCTTTCTTT | CASSETGGNTEAFF
NA | TRBJ2-7 | NA | TRBV6-5 | TGTGCCAGCAGTTACGAGGTTTCCTACGAGCAGTACTTC | CASSYEVSYEQYF
NA | TRBJ2-7 | NA | TRBV7-9 | TGTGCCAGCAGCGATTCGAACAGAAGATACGAGCAGTACTTC | CASSDSNRRYEQYF
TRBD1 | TRBJ1-4 | NA | TRBV2 | TGTGCCAGCACCCCTTGGGGAGGGGGCAGTGAAAAACTGTTTTTT | CASTPWGGGSEKLFF
NA | TRBJ2-1 | once | TRBV15 | TGTGCCACCAGCCGATTGCCTGCGGACTCCTACAATGAGCAGTTCTTC | CATSRLPADSYNEQFF
NA | TRBJ1-2 | NA | TRBV27 | TGTGCCAGCAGTTTAGGGGGCGCGGGAACCGGCTACACCTTC | CASSLGGAGTGYTF
TRBD2 | TRBJ2-7 | once | TRBV29-1 | TGCAGCGTGGGTCACGGGGCTAGCGGGCGCTACGAGCAGTACTTC | CSVGHGASGRYEQYF
TRBD1 | TRBJ1-1 | few | TRBV28 | TGTGCCAGCAGTCGCACAGGGGGCGCGTTGAACACTGAAGCTTTCTTT | CASSRTGGALNTEAFF
NA | TRBJ1-2 | NA | TRBV28 | TGTGCCAGCAGTTTGGCAGGGTCGGGGTATGGCTACACCTTC | CASSLAGSGYGYTF
TRBD1 | TRBJ1-2 | NA | TRBV6-1 | TGTGCCAGCAGCGAGACAGGGCGCGGTGGCTACACCTTC | CASSETGRGGYTF
TRBD1 | TRBJ2-1 | NA | TRBV9 | TGTGCCAGCAGGGGACAGGGGGTCGGCAATGAGCAGTTCTTC | CASRGQGVGNEQFF
TRBD2 | TRBJ2-7 | NA | TRBV11-2 | TGTGCCAGCAGCTTAGTATCGTCGTTGGCTAGCGGGAGTTACGAGCAGTACTTC | CASSLVSSLASGSYEQYF
NA | TRBJ2-5 | NA | TRBV7-6 | TGTGCCAGCAGCTTAAGAACCGGGGGAAGTGAGACCCAGTACTTC | CASSLRTGGSETQYF
NA | TRBJ1-1 | few | TRBV6-1 | TGTGCCAGCAGTGCCTCCCTTGGAGGCATGAACACTGAAGCTTTCTTT | CASSASLGGMNTEAFF
TRBD2 | TRBJ2-5 | NA | TRBV27 | TGTGCCAGCAGACCCCGACTAGCGGGAGGGGAAGAGACCCAGTACTTC | CASRPRLAGGEETQYF
NA | TRBJ2-3 | NA | TRBV9 | TGTGCCAGCAGCGAACGCGGGACCGTAGATACGCAGTATTTT | CASSERGTVDTQYF
TRBD1 | TRBJ2-2 | NA | TRBV10-2 | TGCGCCAGCGTACAGGGGACCGGGGAGCTGTTTTTT | CASVQGTGELFF
NA | TRBJ1-4 | NA | TRBV7-9 | TGTGCCAGCAGCTCCTACCTAGGGGTAAATGAAAAACTGTTTTTT | CASSSYLGVNEKLFF
TRBD2 | TRBJ2-1 | NA | TRBV6-5 | TGTGCCAGCAGCGGACTAGCGGGAACTAGAAATGAGCAGTTCTTC | CASSGLAGTRNEQFF
NA | TRBJ2-1 | NA | TRBV7-9 | TGTGCCAGCAGCTTAGGAAACGAGTCAGGGGACCTTTTAGTGCGGCAGTTCTTC | CASSLGNESGDLLVRQFF
TRBD2 | TRBJ2-3 | NA | TRBV7-6 | TGTGCCAGCAGCCCAGCGAACCTAGCGGAAGGTGGCACAGATACGCAGTATTTT | CASSPANLAEGGTDTQYF
NA | TRBJ2-2 | NA | TRBV27 | TGTGCCAGCAGTTTAGGCATAAGCGGGGAGCTGTTTTTT | CASSLGISGELFF
NA | TRBJ2-6 | NA | TRBV7-9 | TGTGCCAGCAGCCTAAGCCCCTCTGGGGCCAACGTCCTGACTTTC | CASSLSPSGANVLTF